This T cell receptor beta chain emerged from a study of response to subunit inactivated influenza vaccine. General study results and limits: There was a suggestion from the authors that each seasonal influenza vaccination recruits few new T cells.

TCRdb reprocessed the RT-PCR reads via MiXCR and lists one record per CDR3 protein. This table holds roughly 180,000 distinct CDR3 sequences, around a tenth found once. This clonotype was counted between two and nine times. Its cognate antigen is unknown. Trimming cost V 4 bases and J 4 bases; bases outside gene matches: 3. The CDR3 covers 13 residues. Germline V CDR1 and CDR2: SGHTA, FQGNSA. The origin of this receptor is a man aged 45-60 years who received an inactivated influenza vaccine. This chain uses TRBV7-2 with TRBJ2-5, with 7 bases aligning to TRBD1. Sequencing used non-naive T cells sorted from PBMCs, obtained on the day of vaccination. The CDR3 protein is CASSSQGIETQYF. The CDR3 DNA is TGTGCCAGCAGCTCACAGGGGATAGAGACCCAGTACTTC.